A selection of T cell receptor beta chains follows, all from one sample in a study of early stage breast cancer tumors. The assay was immunoSEQ multiplex PCR, and TCRdb's table has in-frame clones only and misses some. The sample has some 70,000 clones, roughly 80% seen once. Material for sequencing was blood. Every receptor here comes from a person in their 60s with breast cancer. CDR3s include the opening cysteine and the closing phenylalanine or tryptophan. The order of the fields is D gene, J gene, clone size, V gene, CDR3 DNA, CDR3 protein. D genes are given only for firm matches. Size values are once, few and many counts, or a class for expanded clones, and some rows have none.

>-|TRBJ1-2|-|TRBV28
TGTGCCAGCAGTTTAGGAGACAGAGCGTATACCTTC
CASSLGDRAYTF
>TRBD1|TRBJ2-3|-|TRBV6-4
TGTGCCAGCAGTGACTCTAGGGGGCAAGGGCAGTATTTT
CASSDSRGQGQYF
>TRBD2|TRBJ2-1|-|TRBV11-3
TGTGCCAGCAGCTATTCTAGCGGGGTCACCCCCCAGCAGTTCTTC
CASSYSSGVTPQQFF
>-|TRBJ1-6|-|TRBV2
TGTGCCAGCAGGCCCAGGGAATCCTATAATTCACCCCTCCACTTT
CASRPRESYNSPLHF
>-|TRBJ1-4|-|TRBV6-5
TGTGCCAGCCGGCGGAATAATGAAAAACTGTTTTTT
CASRRNNEKLFF
>TRBD1|TRBJ1-2|-|TRBV16
TGTGCCAGCAGCCAATTCCCACAGGGGGCTGGTGGCTACACCTTC
CASSQFPQGAGGYTF
>-|TRBJ2-3|-|TRBV7-3
TGTGCCAGCAGCTTAATGCAGGGCACAGATACGCAGTATTTT
CASSLMQGTDTQYF
>TRBD2|TRBJ2-7|-|TRBV11-3
TGTGCCAGCAGCTTAGGAGCGGGGGACTACGAGCAGTACTTC
CASSLGAGDYEQYF
>-|TRBJ2-3|-|TRBV27
TGTGCCAGCAGTTTCATGGGGGGCGCAGATACGCAGTATTTT
CASSFMGGADTQYF
>-|TRBJ1-2|-|TRBV11-2
TGTGCCAGCAGCTCCCCGCGCCGGCACTATGGCTACACCTTC
CASSSPRRHYGYTF
>-|TRBJ1-5|once|TRBV6-1
TGTGCCAGCAGAGCGGATTATAGCAATCAGCCCCAGCATTTT
CASRADYSNQPQHF
>-|TRBJ1-5|-|TRBV9
TGTGCCAGCAGCGGGACGGGGAGCAATCAGCCCCAGCATTTT
CASSGTGSNQPQHF
>TRBD2|TRBJ2-1|-|TRBV15
TGTGCCACCAGCTCCCCCGGGACTAGCGCGGTCAATGAGCAGTTCTTC
CATSSPGTSAVNEQFF
>-|TRBJ2-3|-|TRBV9
TGTGCCAGCAGCGTAGAGGGGGGCAACGCGGATACGCAGTATTTT
CASSVEGGNADTQYF
>-|TRBJ1-5|-|TRBV5-8
TGTGCCAGCAGCGGGGGGGGGCAGGCCAATCAGCCCCAGCATTTT
CASSGGGQANQPQHF
>-|TRBJ2-3|-|TRBV19
TGTGCCAGTAGTAATTTAGGTGTGAGAGATACGCAGTATTTT
CASSNLGVRDTQYF
>-|TRBJ1-2|few|TRBV28
TGTGCCAGCAGTCCTCGGTCCTATGGCTACACCTTC
CASSPRSYGYTF